This T cell receptor beta chain was found in a study of cytomegalovirus exposure and HLA in healthy donors (TCRdb year 2017). About the full investigation: According to an earlier analysis of 587 of the donors, about 179 million T cells yielded 117 million unique TCR beta sequences and approximately 300 Gb of sequence data. The later analysis used no new phenotypic data to find candidate immune exposures, relying instead on TCR beta sequences and their occurrence across donors. A few DR-DQ haplotypes were treated as single units for association and clustering because of strong linkage in the cohort. Every discovery cohort repertoire had been produced on one sequencing platform. The study aimed to test whether signatures of past pathogen exposure could be identified by cataloging public T cell receptors. An earlier analysis of 500 to 750 of the donors applied high-throughput TCR beta sequencing to assess whether each TCR beta V gene segment acted as functional or pseudogenic. A later genetic analysis used genome-wide SNP genotypes for about 65% of the 666 donors, treating that subset as a discovery cohort. Roughly 300 gigabases of sequencing data and approximately 93 million unique TCR sequences were included in an early release covering about 700 HLA-typed donors. The number of typed donors differed by locus: roughly 620-640 for A, B, C, DRB1 and DQB1; approximately 530 for DQA1; fewer than 610 for DPA1; and 400 to 480 for DPB1. To predict cytomegalovirus infection status, the study brought together high-throughput TCR immunosequencing, statistical association of individual TCRs with disease status, and machine learning. A separate validation cohort of over a hundred different subjects was used in addition to the approximately 610-subject first cohort. HLA typing included class I and class II loci at four-digit resolution. Among the roughly 410 genotyped donors, more than 70% belonged to the genetic ancestry cluster associated with self-reported Caucasian donors. Among around 400 genotyped donors of the cohort, an average of roughly 230,000 unique TCR beta nucleotide sequences was sequenced per donor, of which approximately 18% were non-productive. Donor age, sex, ethnicity and CMV serostatus were compiled together with the repertoire data. To study patterns of TCR occurrence, a later analysis re-analyzed previously published TCR beta repertoires from several hundred donors and added high-resolution HLA genotyping. The study used immunosequencing to profile the T cell repertoires of under 700 subjects and linked those repertoires to cytomegalovirus serostatus. Points the paper makes about the study in general: Some IMGT-functional V segments, including TRBV6-2 and TRBV6-3, could not be distinguished by the 87-base-pair reads and were therefore excluded. According to a later analysis, most CMV-associated TCR beta chains appeared to be HLA-restricted, and the HLA associations seemed to be driven largely by CMV exposure. A few of the identified cytomegalovirus-associated TCR beta chains were confirmed in vitro to be specific for cytomegalovirus antigens. The presence/absence analyses assumed that sequencing depth was roughly uniform across donors, and that assumption may not be true. Linkage disequilibrium might explain the correlated functional status among segregating V segments, but an unknown experimental factor could not be ruled out. HLA typing was unavailable for some donors at each locus, so association tests used only the typed subset. When HLA alleles, especially DR and DQ, strongly co-occurred, attributing TCR associations to individual alleles was difficult. In the study, 150 to 200 TCR beta chains were listed as associated with cytomegalovirus. Immune exposure information for the cohort was limited to CMV serostatus. At a false discovery rate of 0.05, a later analysis linked about 16,000 TCR beta sequences to specific HLA alleles. A later analysis reported that several top co-occurrence clusters appeared linked to parvovirus B19, influenza, CMV and Epstein-Barr virus. In a later analysis, HLA-associated TCR beta chains showed more clonal expansion and lower generation probabilities than non-associated chains that were equally common. According to the authors, the approach could potentially be generalized to other disease states and immunological phenotypes. An earlier analysis of approximately 540 of the donors showed that most TCR beta V segments appeared in productive rearrangements either about 90% or about 30% of the time, which broadly matched IMGT annotations. Some 15 rarely observed V segments, including chromosome 9 orphons, were excluded from the earlier analysis of almost 600 of the donors because counts were too low. The classifier was reported to diagnose cytomegalovirus status with high specificity and sensitivity in both the original cohort and the validation cohort. Most TCR sequences were seen in very few donors, while some public TCRs were found in many individuals. In a later genetic analysis, a missense DCLRE1C variant was associated with V-gene and J-gene trimming of TCR beta chains, and the association was replicated in an independent cohort. This cohort had only TCR beta chains sequenced, and the lack of alpha or paired-chain data limited which features could be detected. The sequencing pipeline was judged likely to have produced a cluster of highly shared sequence variants as a technical artifact. A later analysis found that TCR association rates varied across HLA loci, with DRB1 alleles showing the most associated TCRs and HLA-C alleles the fewest. Compared with the roughly 720-donor mean, donors in an Asian-associated ancestry cluster had fewer N-insertions in productive TCRs, according to a later genetic analysis. A further reported finding was that TCR beta sequences accurately predicted the HLA-A and HLA-B alleles for most subjects in the first cohort.

Remarks on this clone: Its antigen is currently not known. Base qualities are missing; no much larger clone stands one base away.

The V end loses 1 base and the J end loses 4 bases, and a stretch of 20 bases separates them. The CDR3 contains 17 residues, cysteine and phenylalanine counted. The entry retains the CDR3 DNA only, 51 bases that are in frame from base 1. CDR1 and CDR2 are read off the germline V gene as SGHDT and YYEEEE. The cohort was made up of approximately 670 healthy bone marrow donors. Cohort members were all nominally healthy when sampled, although unrecorded immune exposures were likely present. The donor was CMV seronegative and belonged to the group of 352 seronegative cohort members. A peripheral blood sample was provided by each donor, and peripheral blood mononuclear cells were used for TCR beta sequencing. Genomic DNA was extracted from the blood cell samples with the Qiagen DNeasy Blood Extraction Kit. To prepare the library, the immunoSEQ multiplex PCR assay was applied. A mixture of 60 forward primers for TCR Vbeta segments and 13 reverse primers for TCR Jbeta segments was used in the multiplex PCR. The CDR3 region of rearranged TCR beta genes was amplified from genomic DNA with a multiplex PCR assay. Amplified TCR beta libraries were sequenced as 87-base-pair reads on the Illumina HiSeq System. The authors' analysis ran thus. In a later analysis, some 80 million unique TCR beta chains were counted across the roughly 610 repertoires, and roughly 11 million of these chains were shared by at least two donors. To remove PCR and sequencing errors, raw reads were error-corrected and collapsed into unique sequences using a nearest-neighbor algorithm that merged closely related sequences. CDR3 sequences were aligned to IMGT reference sequences to assign V, D and J gene segments. For a sequence to be retained, a match of at least six nucleotides was required to both a V gene segment and a J gene segment. A rearrangement counted as productive if the CDR3 had no stop codons and remained in frame with V and J, and every other rearrangement counted as non-productive. Following IMGT convention, CDR3 was defined as the stretch from the second conserved V-encoded cysteine to the conserved J-encoded phenylalanine. The earlier analysis of a few hundred of the donors excluded any sequence lacking an unambiguous match to a single V gene segment. An earlier analysis of 500 to 700 of the donors classified V segments as functional when productive rearrangements were above 56.7% and as segregating when the standard deviation between donors was above 5%. A statistical classification framework was developed to diagnose cytomegalovirus status using the catalog of TCR beta chain sequences. In a later analysis, TCR nucleotide sequences were compared against IMGT/GENE-DB human TR gene sequences so that V and J genes could be assigned. The TCRdist pipeline was used in a later analysis to assign CDR3 sequences and most-parsimonious VDJ recombination scenarios. A later analysis defined each TCR beta chain by its CDR3 amino acid sequence plus V-gene family, and excluded reads lacking a unique V-gene family. To address suspected cross-contamination and a sequencing artifact, a later analysis removed 450 to 700 highly shared, low-generation-probability nucleotide sequences. In a later analysis, a clonal expansion index for each public chain was calculated from normalized within-repertoire ranks of inferred template counts. In a later analysis, generation probabilities were computed with a VDJ recombination model fitted to out-of-frame rearrangements, and the resulting probabilities were checked against IGoR. A later analysis scored TCR-TCR, TCR-HLA and TCR-CMV co-occurrence with hypergeometric tests, applying a repertoire-size bias correction to TCR pairs. A later analysis estimated false discovery rates by permuting HLA or CMV assignments 20 times. In a later analysis, co-occurring TCRs were grouped using DBSCAN, and TCRdist sequence similarity was added for clustering within HLA-allele-positive subsets. Repertoires with fewer than 30,000 or more than 120,000 public chains, plus five repertoires with anomalous nucleotide sharing, were excluded from co-occurrence clustering. In TCRdb, the immuneACCESS table is reduced to in-frame sequences with V and J assigned. These tables do not hold every clone; where another copy was compared, an unresolved V gene accounts for under half, and the others remain unexplained. The V and J calls and clone size come from that table; D and trimming were worked out from the DNA. This sample lists about 140,000 clones; around 78% were detected once. Jointly, the top ten make up 2.5% to 3.5% of the sample.

This receptor was obtained from a male donor in good health and CMV-seronegative. The specimen was PBMCs. This receptor chain uses TRBV5-6 and TRBJ1-2; a weak D assignment points to TRBD1 (6 bases agree). The CDR3 in this case is CASSLNRAGGATYGYTF. Here is the DNA: TGTGCCAGCAGCTTGAACCGGGCGGGGGGCGCGACCTATGGCTACACCTTC.